These 24 T cell receptor beta chains came from one sample sequenced in a study of T cell responses to AZD1222 COVID-19 vaccine. Clones were read by immunoSEQ multiplex PCR, and TCRdb kept only the in-frame ones, dropping some. This table has about 84,000 clones, 80% to 90% appearing once. The sequencing used peripheral blood, collected 28 days after the second AZD1222 dose. These TCRs come from an adult who received the AZD1222 COVID-19 vaccine.

This clone was counted between two and nine times. This chain uses TRBV5-6 with TRBJ1-1, with TRBD1 matching over 7 bases. Germline V CDR1 and CDR2: SGHDT, YYEEEE. J was trimmed by 1 base and V by 5 bases; bases with no gene match: 2. CDR3 length equals 13 residues. CDR3 residues: CASRTGRNTEAFF. DNA of the CDR3: TGTGCCAGCAGGACAGGGAGGAACACTGAAGCTTTCTTT.

The chain carries TRBV5-8 and TRBJ2-4, with D maybe TRBD2 (6 bases). The CDR3 is 16 residues long. Looked up from germline, CDR1 is SGHTS and CDR2 is YDEGEE. V was pared by 0 bases and J by 1 base, with 11 bases between. The CDR3 here is CASSLGSGGAKNIQYF. The CDR3 DNA reads TGTGCCAGCAGCTTGGGATCCGGAGGGGCCAAAAACATTCAGTACTTC.

This chain uses TRBV3-1 (or the pseudogene TRBV3-2) with TRBJ1-4; tentatively, D is TRBD1 (6 bases). Germline loops: CDR1 LGHDT, CDR2 YNNKEL (reference sequence). This CDR3 is 15 amino acids long. V was shortened by 6 bases and J by 4 bases, with 15 bases between the two germline ends. The CDR3 is CASRHSTGSNEKLFF. CDR3 DNA: TGTGCCAGCAGACATTCAACAGGGAGTAATGAAAAACTGTTTTTT.

The V and J genes are TRBV7-2 and TRBJ1-2; D may be TRBD1 (6 bases). V was cut by 6 bases and J by 7 bases, with 18 bases left in between. Germline V gene sequence: CDR1 SGHTA, CDR2 FQGNSA. The CDR3 length is 14 residues. The CDR3 sequence: CASRRGGGLPGYTF. The CDR3 DNA sequence: TGTGCCAGCAGAAGGGGGGGAGGGCTCCCTGGCTACACCTTC.

This sequence joins TRBV5-1 and TRBJ1-2; 7 bases agree with TRBD1. V dropped 0 bases and J dropped 5; count of bases not matched to a gene: 4. Germline CDR1 is SGHRS and CDR2 is YFSETQ. The CDR3 covers 14 residues. The CDR3 region has the DNA TGCGCCAGCAGCTTGGAAGGGGACAGTTATGGCTACACCTTC. Residues: CASSLEGDSYGYTF.

V usage is TRBV19 and J usage is TRBJ2-1; TRBD2 agrees at 8 bases. The junction had 8 bases not matched to a gene; V was cut back by 5 bases and J by 2 bases. CDR1 is LNHDA and CDR2 is SQIVND in the germline V gene (reference sequence). The CDR3 runs 16 residues. The CDR3 bases are TGTGCCAGTAGTCCCGGGTTGCGGGGGGCCTACAATGAGCAGTTCTTC. Protein: CASSPGLRGAYNEQFF.

The chain carries TRBV19 and TRBJ1-2, with D uncertain. V lost 3 bases, J lost 6 bases, and 17 bases lay in between. Germline CDR1 and CDR2: LNHDA and SQIVND (reference sequence). This CDR3 region has 15 residues. CDR3 protein: CASSIDGSFGDGYTF. The CDR3, as DNA: TGTGCCAGTAGTATCGATGGATCCTTTGGTGATGGCTACACCTTC.

This chain uses TRBV6-5 with TRBJ1-1, with a weak D call TRBD1 (5 bases). The CDR3 spans 15 residues. The germline CDR1 and CDR2 sequences are MNHEY and SVGAGI. V gave up 0 bases and J gave up 5 bases, with 13 bases separating them. CDR3 bases: TGTGCCAGCAGTTACTCGAAAGGGGCGCGGACTGAAGCTTTCTTT. Its protein is CASSYSKGARTEAFF.

This clone was detected only a few times. The V gene is TRBV5-1, the J gene TRBJ1-1, with D perhaps TRBD1 (5 bases). This CDR3 region has 14 residues. Per the germline V gene, CDR1 is SGHRS and CDR2 is YFSETQ. V was trimmed by 4 bases and J by 1 base, leaving 11 bases between them. The CDR3 spells CASSPLQANTEAFF. The CDR3 coding sequence is TGCGCCAGCAGCCCCCTACAGGCGAACACTGAAGCTTTCTTT.

The rearrangement uses TRBV7-2 and TRBJ2-7; 7 nucleotides align to TRBD2. Germline CDR1 and CDR2: SGHTA and FQGNSA. CDR3 length: 15 amino acids. V gave up 1 base and J gave up 7 bases; unmatched junction bases: 10. The CDR3 region is CASSLVPGLMREQYF. For the CDR3, the DNA is TGTGCCAGCAGCTTAGTCCCGGGACTAATGCGGGAGCAGTACTTC.

This clone was recorded at least ten times. CDR3 sequence reads: CASSPVGTSGYTDTQYF. For the CDR3, the DNA is TGTGCCAGCAGCCCCGTAGGGACTAGCGGTTACACAGATACGCAGTATTTT. The chain joins TRBV4-2 to TRBJ2-3, with 11 positions matching TRBD2. The CDR3 contains 17 residues. Germline CDR1 and CDR2: LGHNA and YNFKEQ. Trimming at V came to 4 bases and at J to 2 bases, leaving 8 bases not matched to a gene.

This chain links TRBV28 with TRBJ1-2; D is possibly TRBD1 (5 bases). CDR1 is MDHEN, CDR2 SYDVKM, per germline. This CDR3 has 13 amino acids. V gave up 6 bases and J gave up 3 bases, with 11 bases separating them. CDR3 amino acids: CASSSGFYYGYTF. The CDR3 DNA is TGTGCCAGCAGCTCAGGGTTCTACTATGGCTACACCTTC.

The gene calls are TRBV29-1 and TRBJ1-1; TRBD1 is a possible D gene (6 bases). CDR1 SQVTM and CDR2 ANQGSEA come from the germline V gene. The V end was cut by 8 bases, the J end by 2 bases, with 18 bases between. This CDR3 is 14 amino acids long. CDR3 residues: CSLQHARGNTEAFF. The DNA for the CDR3 is TGCAGCCTTCAACACGCCAGGGGAAACACTGAAGCTTTCTTT. The full variable domain, completed using reference TRBV29-1 and TRBJ1-1, is SAVISQKPSRDICQRGTSLTIQCQVDSQVTMMFWYRQQPGQSLTLIATANQGSEATYESGFVIDKFPISRPNLTFSTLTVSNMSPEDSSIYLCSLQHARGNTEAFFGQGTRLTVV.

The chain uses TRBV28 and TRBJ2-7; TRBD2 matches 8 bases. Per germline, CDR1 MDHEN and CDR2 SYDVKM. The V segment lost 6 bases and the J segment 2 bases; nucleotides outside the gene matches: 9. The CDR3 extends over 15 amino acids. CDR3 protein: CASSRGGSEPYEQYV. The CDR3 nucleotides read TGTGCCAGCAGCCGCGGGGGGAGCGAACCCTACGAGCAGTACGTC.

The genes are TRBV27 and TRBJ2-7; 7 bases line up with TRBD2. Losses at the gene ends were 6 bases for V and 3 bases for J; bases not matched to a gene: 8. Germline CDR1 and CDR2: MNHEY and SMNVEV (reference sequence). The CDR3 runs to 14 residues. CDR3 bases: TGTGCCAGCAGAGGGGAGGGCCCGAACTACGAGCAGTACTTC. Protein: CASRGEGPNYEQYF.

The rearrangement links TRBV4-1 to TRBJ1-2; D ambiguous. V was trimmed by 0 bases and J by 2 bases, leaving 10 bases between them. Germline V gene lookup returns CDR1 MGHRA and CDR2 YSYEKL. CDR3 length: 15 amino acids. The CDR3 protein is CASSQEVRGNYGYTF. CDR3 coding DNA: TGCGCCAGCAGCCAAGAGGTTCGGGGAAACTATGGCTACACCTTC.

V and J are TRBV9 and TRBJ1-1; D is uncertain. The CDR3 contains 14 residues. V was pared by 3 bases and J by 5 bases, with 14 bases between. CDR1 is SGDLS, CDR2 YYNGEE, per germline. In DNA form, the CDR3 reads TGTGCCAGCAGCGGTCCAGCGGGAGGGACTGAAGCTTTCTTT. It codes for CASSGPAGGTEAFF.

This clone was observed a handful of times. The genes are TRBV6-5 and TRBJ2-7, with TRBD1 identical over 7 bases. Germline loops: CDR1 MNHEY, CDR2 SVGAGI. V was pared by 6 bases and J by 4 bases, with 3 bases of the junction left unmatched. CDR3 length: 12 amino acids. The CDR3 sequence: CASRGGRYEQYF. CDR3 nucleotides: TGTGCCAGCAGAGGGGGCAGGTACGAGCAGTACTTC.

The rearrangement links TRBV7-3 to TRBJ2-1; perhaps D is TRBD1 or TRBD2 (5 bases each). Germline lookup yields CDR1 SGHTA and CDR2 FQGTGA. The CDR3 runs 14 residues. Trimming cost V 2 bases and J 8 bases, with 13 bases left between them. The CDR3 spells CASSLGGSVDEQFF. The CDR3 bases are TGTGCCAGCAGCTTAGGGGGATCGGTCGATGAGCAGTTCTTC.

The CDR3 sequence: CASSFSVAGGPGTQYF. As DNA, the CDR3 is TGTGCCAGCAGTTTTTCAGTAGCGGGAGGGCCGGGTACGCAGTATTTT. The V and J genes are TRBV28 and TRBJ2-3, with TRBD2 matching 11 bases. Trimming removed 3 bases from V and 8 bases from J; junction bases left unmatched: 10. This CDR3 is 16 amino acids long. The germline gives CDR1 MDHEN, CDR2 SYDVKM.

The chain employs TRBV27 and TRBJ1-1; possibly TRBD1 for D (5 bases). This CDR3 is built from 13 residues. V was pared by 6 bases and J by 7 bases, with 15 bases between. Germline V lookup: CDR1 MNHEY, CDR2 SMNVEV (reference sequence). CDR3 sequence: CASSRSGPSEAFF. In DNA, the CDR3 is TGTGCCAGCAGCCGCTCGGGACCGAGTGAAGCTTTCTTT.

This sequence joins TRBV15 and TRBJ1-5; TRBD1 might be the D (5 bases). V lost 0 bases and J 5 bases, leaving 11 bases between the germline ends. Per the germline V gene, CDR1 is LNHNV and CDR2 is YYDKDF (reference sequence). The CDR3 totals 15 residues. CDR3 sequence (DNA): TGTGCCACCAGCAGAGATGTTGCGGGGGATCAGCCCCAGCATTTT. Protein product: CATSRDVAGDQPQHF.

The chain has TRBV7-2 and TRBJ2-1; TRBD2 agrees at 10 bases. With 5 bases clipped from V and 0 bases from J, the junction kept 1 base outside the gene matches. CDR3 length equals 15 residues. The germline V gene encodes CDR1 SGHTA and CDR2 FQGNSA. As DNA, the CDR3 is TGTGCCAGCAGCCCTAGCGGGAGCTCCTACAATGAGCAGTTCTTC. It specifies CASSPSGSSYNEQFF.

The chain recombines TRBV5-6 with TRBJ2-1, with D perhaps matching TRBD2 (5 bases). Germline assignment: CDR1 SGHDT and CDR2 YYEEEE. The V end was cut by 4 bases, the J end by 5 bases, with 13 bases between. This CDR3 has 14 residues. CDR3 protein: CASSQADFNNEQFF. In nucleotides, the CDR3 is TGTGCCAGCAGCCAGGCGGACTTCAACAATGAGCAGTTCTTC.